Below are 7 T cell receptor beta chains sequenced from a single sample in a study of shared clonotypes between healthy human individuals. Positive CCR7 selection of CD45RO-negative cells yielded the naive CD8 cells, and terminally differentiated effector memory CD45RA+ cells were excluded. Repertoires were generated with immunoSEQ multiplex PCR, while TCRdb's copy carries only in-frame clones and drops some. The sample includes roughly 590,000 clones, less than 97% seen only once; the top ten take 0.085% to 0.11%. Input material: naive CD8+ T cells sorted from blood. These receptors came from a woman in her 30s in good health.

The V gene is TRBV28, the J gene TRBJ2-2; tentatively, D is TRBD2 (6 bases). V was pared by 8 bases and J by 6 bases, with 13 bases between. The CDR3 extends over 13 amino acids. CDR1 MDHEN and CDR2 SYDVKM come from the germline V gene. The CDR3 DNA is TGTGCCAGCTGCCTGGAGGGGTCCGGGGAGCTGTTTTTT. Translating it yields CASCLEGSGELFF.

This chain joins TRBV10-1 and TRBJ2-1; the D is unclear. The germline CDR1 and CDR2 sequences are WNHNN and SYGVQD (reference sequence). With 4 bases removed from V and 5 bases from J, the gap between germline ends came to 15 bases. The CDR3 totals 15 residues. DNA for the CDR3: TGCGCCAGCAGTGCGGGTCTTTACGCCGACAATGAGCAGTTCTTC. It encodes CASSAGLYADNEQFF.

As DNA, the CDR3 is TGTGCCAGCAGCCCAGGTAATAGCGGGATTAACTCCTACAATGAGCAGTTCTTC. Amino acid sequence: CASSPGNSGINSYNEQFF. This chain links TRBV7-8 with TRBJ2-1; 8 bases line up with TRBD2. The germline V gene has CDR1 SGHVS and CDR2 FQNEAQ. The V and J ends lost 5 bases and 0 bases, in that order; junction bases with no gene match: 12. This CDR3 is built from 18 residues.

V gene TRBV7-9 combines with J gene TRBJ2-5; TRBD1 aligns across 8 bases. V was clipped by 5 bases and J by 4 bases; unmatched bases: 6. Per germline, CDR1 SEHNR and CDR2 FQNEAQ (reference sequence). The CDR3 runs to 14 residues. Here the CDR3 DNA reads TGTGCCAGCAGCACAGGGGGTTGGGCAGAGACCCAGTACTTC. It specifies CASSTGGWAETQYF.

The DNA for the CDR3 is TGTGCCAGCAGCGCGGACAGCTCCTACAATGAGCAGTTCTTC. Amino acid sequence: CASSADSSYNEQFF. V is TRBV7-9 and J is TRBJ2-1; D might be TRBD1 (6 bases). The CDR3 is made up of 14 amino acids. Germline values: CDR1 SEHNR, CDR2 FQNEAQ (reference sequence). V lost 5 bases and J 0 bases, leaving 8 bases between the germline ends.

Points on this clone: Within the sample, other DNA sequences also encode this same CDR3. This rearrangement joins TRBV15 to TRBJ1-5, with D uncertain. This CDR3 is 15 amino acids long. Trimming removed 0 bases at V and 3 bases at J, with 9 bases between. Germline V gene sequence: CDR1 LNHNV, CDR2 YYDKDF (reference sequence). DNA for the CDR3: TGTGCCACCAGCAGAGATTTAGGCATCAATCAGCCCCAGCATTTT. This gives the protein CATSRDLGINQPQHF.

V is TRBV11-1 and J is TRBJ2-7; the D call may be TRBD1 or TRBD2 (5 bases each). Between the trimmed V and J ends, which lost 5 bases and 4 bases, there was a span of 18 bases. This CDR3 is 15 amino acids long. CDR1 is SGHAT and CDR2 is FQDESV in the germline V gene (reference sequence). CDR3 DNA sequence: TGTGCCAGCAGCCCAAAGGGACGGACCTCTTACGAGCAGTACTTC. It encodes CASSPKGRTSYEQYF.